This T cell receptor beta chain was retrieved from a study of technical replicates of blood from a handful of donors. With 2 bases clipped from V and 1 base from J, the junction kept 7 bases outside the gene matches. The CDR3 contains 16 residues. Germline CDR1 and CDR2: MNHEY and SMNVEV (reference sequence). The repertoire was sequenced with immunoSEQ multiplex PCR; TCRdb's copy has only in-frame clones and lacks some. The data contain over 70,000 clones, roughly 94% of them singletons. The source material was T cells isolated from PBMCs. This TCR was sampled from a human donor in good health. This chain connects TRBV27 to TRBJ1-1; 7 bases are a match to TRBD1. The CDR3 reads CASSLVQGSWNTEAFF. The CDR3 nucleotides read TGTGCCAGCAGTTTAGTACAGGGGAGCTGGAACACTGAAGCTTTCTTT.